This T cell receptor (beta chain) was sequenced for a study of ipilimumab plus nivolumab after autologous stem cell transplantation. Trimming removed 7 bases at V and 5 bases at J, with 16 bases between. The CDR3 consists of 13 residues. Germline V CDR1 and CDR2: SGDLS, YYNGEE. The protocol was immunoSEQ multiplex PCR, while the TCRdb copy is restricted to in-frame clones and leaves out a portion. Of 3,300 or so clones listed, under 85% are singletons. Through week 26, nivolumab 3 mg/kg IV was given weeks 1, 4, 7, 10, then biweekly. The chain joins TRBV9 to TRBJ2-7; D is unclear. The origin of this receptor is a male donor with primary mediastinal lymphoma. The sequencing used PBMCs, collected in a trial of ipilimumab plus nivolumab as post-transplant consolidation. The CDR3 DNA is TGTGCCAGCTCAAACGGTGGGTCTAACGAGCAGTACTTC. This translates into CASSNGGSNEQYF.